The clone carrying this T cell receptor (beta chain) was seen ten or more times. Its antigen is not identified. V lost 1 base to trimming and J lost 9 bases; unmatched junction nucleotides: 7. Germline V gene lookup returns CDR1 LNHDA and CDR2 SQIVND (reference sequence). CDR3 size: 14 residues. Uncontrolled infection, other autoimmune disease, pregnancy or lactation excluded patients. The blood specimen was taken at initial hyperthyroidism diagnosis, before any ophthalmopathy symptoms. This sample stems from a study of T cells in Graves' hyperthyroidism and ophthalmopathy. Findings and limits, study-wide: Most thyroid clonotypes expanded above 0.001 were also detected in blood.

It was RNA transcripts that yielded the amplified TCR beta CDR3 regions. Initially, a first-round RT-PCR of the TCR CDR3 employed the HTBI primer set. Using its own MiXCR run on the multiplex PCR reads, TCRdb lists one record per CDR3 protein. The table has hundreds of thousands of distinct CDR3 sequences, 25% to 30% seen once. The TCR sequence derives from a man aged 35-49 years with Graves' hyperthyroidism that later progressed to Graves' ophthalmopathy. Sequencing used blood. The rearrangement joins TRBV19 to TRBJ2-5, with 8 bases lining up with TRBD2. The CDR3 region is CASSIGGTGGAQYF. The CDR3 DNA is TGTGCCAGTAGTATAGGAGGCACCGGGGGGGCCCAGTACTTC.